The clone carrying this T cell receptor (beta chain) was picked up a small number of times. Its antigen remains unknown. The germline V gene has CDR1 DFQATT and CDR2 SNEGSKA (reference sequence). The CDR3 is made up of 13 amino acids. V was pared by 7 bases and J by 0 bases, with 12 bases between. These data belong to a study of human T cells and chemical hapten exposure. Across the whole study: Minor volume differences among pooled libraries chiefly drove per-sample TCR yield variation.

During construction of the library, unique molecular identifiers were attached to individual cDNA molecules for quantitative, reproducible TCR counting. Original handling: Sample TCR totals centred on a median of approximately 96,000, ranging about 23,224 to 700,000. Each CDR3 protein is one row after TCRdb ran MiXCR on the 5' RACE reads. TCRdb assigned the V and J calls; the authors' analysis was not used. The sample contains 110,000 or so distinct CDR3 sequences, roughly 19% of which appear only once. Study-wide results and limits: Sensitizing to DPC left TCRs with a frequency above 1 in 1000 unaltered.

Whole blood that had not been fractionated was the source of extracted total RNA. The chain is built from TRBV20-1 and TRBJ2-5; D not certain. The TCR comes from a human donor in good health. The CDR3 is CSVPTWYQETQYF. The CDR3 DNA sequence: TGCAGTGTTCCAACGTGGTACCAAGAGACCCAGTACTTC.